This TCR beta chain was profiled in a study of blood T cell repertoires in COVID-19. Whole-study context: Sources were T cells, B-cell-depleted T cells, or PBMCs; the material itself was cDNA or gDNA.

This clone was found a few times. The CDR3 runs 13 residues. Germline V gene data show CDR1 as LGHDT and CDR2 as YNNKEL (reference sequence). V shed 1 base and J 7 bases; nucleotides not matched to a gene: 0. In the authors' methods: Nucleated cell counts were estimated from reference gene primer amplification. The assay was immunoSEQ multiplex PCR, and TCRdb's table has in-frame clones only and misses some. V, J and clone size were drawn from that table, and D and trimming were deduced from the DNA. The sample records around 95,000 clones, roughly 87% being singletons. The specimen was peripheral blood. The V gene is TRBV3-1 (or the pseudogene TRBV3-2), the J gene TRBJ1-2; 10 bases align to TRBD1. This TCR derives from a man aged 25-45 years in a cohort sampled during active COVID-19. The CDR3 DNA reads as TGTGCCAGCAGCCAAGGACAGGGGGCTGGCTACACCTTC. Its translation: CASSQGQGAGYTF.